The 13 T cell receptor beta chains listed next were all sequenced from one sample in a study of post-analysis software for immune sequencing data. Study-level findings and limits: Roughly 5 TRBV segments (TRBV5-6, TRBV5-1 and TRBV20-1 among them) occurred more frequently in patients than in controls.

These receptors' targets are unknown. TCR beta cDNA libraries had unique molecular identifiers. Each CDR3 protein gets one entry after TCRdb re-called the PCR reads with MiXCR. The profile shows roughly 180,000 distinct CDR3 sequences, approximately 30% of them singletons. Sequenced: blood. Receptors were obtained from a girl between 5 and 17 years old with multiple sclerosis.

Worth noting for this clonotype: A much more abundant neighbour one base away suggests this may be a read error. This chain joins TRBV5-5 and TRBJ2-1, with 7 bases that match TRBD2. The CDR3 is made up of 15 amino acids. Germline lookup yields CDR1 SGHKS and CDR2 YYEKEE (reference sequence). Here the CDR3 reads CAGSSAGNTYNEQFF. DNA of the CDR3: TGTGCCGGCAGCTCAGCGGGGAATACCTACAATGAGCAGTTCTTC.

The rearrangement links TRBV6-5 to TRBJ2-1, with 7 bases matching TRBD2. After removal of 4 bases from V and 3 bases from J, the junction contained 6 bases not matched to a gene. Germline CDR1 and CDR2: MNHEY and SVGAGI. The CDR3 contains 15 residues. Written as DNA, the CDR3 is TGTGCCAGCAGTTCCCGTGGCGGGGGCTACAATGAGCAGTTCTTC. Translation: CASSSRGGGYNEQFF.

With respect to this clonotype: A much larger clonotype is one base distant, so this may be a read error. The rearrangement joins TRBV18 to TRBJ2-7; TRBD1 matches 9 bases. The length of the CDR3 is 22 residues. Germline loops: CDR1 KGHSH, CDR2 LQKENI. The ends lost 0 bases at V and 0 bases at J; junction bases unmatched: 21. CDR3 amino acids: CASSPPGIGPRQGVLGSYEQYF. As DNA, the CDR3 is TGTGCCAGCTCACCACCTGGTATTGGACCGAGACAGGGGGTCTTAGGCTCCTACGAGCAGTACTTC.

This clonotype was seen repeatedly, ten times or more. The V and J genes are TRBV7-3 and TRBJ2-1, with D perhaps being TRBD1 or TRBD2 (6 bases each). This CDR3 contains 15 residues. The V gene lost 1 base and the J gene lost 4 bases, with 11 bases spanning the gap. Germline V gene lookup returns CDR1 SGHTA and CDR2 FQGTGA. The DNA for the CDR3 is TGTGCCAGCAGCTTAATGGGGGGCGGGTACAATGAGCAGTTCTTC. Its translation: CASSLMGGGYNEQFF.

At least ten counts were recorded for this clonotype. The CDR3 reads CASSQGGYSNQPQHF. DNA of the CDR3: TGCGCCAGCAGCCAAGGGGGGTATAGCAATCAGCCCCAGCATTTT. J is TRBJ1-5 and V is TRBV4-1; D might be TRBD1 (5 bases). In germline, CDR1 is MGHRA, CDR2 YSYEKL. The V end was cut by 1 base, the J end by 0 bases, with 7 bases between. The CDR3 sequence is 15 residues long.

About this clonotype itself: This may be a read error, as it is one base from a much larger clone. The V gene is TRBV20-1, the J gene TRBJ2-3, with TRBD1 identical over 7 bases. Per the germline V gene, CDR1 is DFQATT and CDR2 is SNEGSKA (reference sequence). This CDR3 is 14 amino acids long. This CDR3 reads CSAPNRGETGTQYF. The DNA of the CDR3 is TGCAGTGCTCCCAACAGGGGCGAGACAGGTACGCAGTATTTT.

Ten or more counts support this clonotype. This sequence joins TRBV12-5 and TRBJ2-1; the match to TRBD2 covers 7 bases. The CDR3 extends over 14 amino acids. Germline V gene lookup returns CDR1 LGHNT and CDR2 FRNRAP. The junction had 7 bases not matched to a gene; V was cut back by 4 bases and J by 7 bases. The CDR3 nucleotides read TGTGCTAGTGGTTCTCCCAGCGGGGCTAATGAGCAGTTCTTC. This sequence encodes CASGSPSGANEQFF.

This clonotype was counted many times. The chain couples TRBV12-3 or TRBV12-4 to TRBJ2-7, with 9 bases lining up with TRBD2. V lost 6 bases, J lost 2 bases, and 8 bases stayed unmatched. The CDR3 runs to 15 residues. The CDR3 is CASSQLAGVPYEQYF. In DNA form, the CDR3 reads TGTGCCAGCAGCCAATTAGCGGGAGTCCCCTACGAGCAGTACTTC.

This clonotype appeared many times. The chain links TRBV4-1 to TRBJ2-1; D is perhaps TRBD2 (6 bases). V lost 0 bases, J lost 12 bases, and 21 bases lay in between. Germline V gene data show CDR1 as MGHRA and CDR2 as YSYEKL. This CDR3 contains 16 residues. CDR3 amino acids: CASSQERSGPIFVQFF. For the CDR3, the DNA is TGCGCCAGCAGCCAAGAACGAAGCGGGCCTATTTTCGTGCAGTTCTTC.

The table lists this clonotype with a few counts. The rearrangement joins TRBV28 to TRBJ2-3, with D perhaps being TRBD1 or TRBD2 (5 bases each). V lost 10 bases, J lost 5 bases, and 25 bases lay in between. The CDR3 length is 16 residues. CDR1 is MDHEN, CDR2 SYDVKM, per germline. CDR3 nucleotides: TGTGCCACCCGAGGGGTAAAAGGAAGGGATCTAGATACGCAGTATTTT. Translation gives CATRGVKGRDLDTQYF. The whole variable domain, remainder taken from reference TRBV28 and TRBJ2-3, is DVKVTQSSRYLVKRTGEKVFLECVQDMDHENMFWYRQDPGLGLRLIYFSYDVKMKEKGDIPEGYSVSREKKERFSLILESASTNQTSMYLCATRGVKGRDLDTQYFGPGTRLTVL.

The genes are TRBV20-1 and TRBJ2-4, with a possible D match to TRBD2 (5 bases). Germline loops: CDR1 DFQATT, CDR2 SNEGSKA (reference sequence). CDR3 length: 13 amino acids. The V and J ends lost 4 bases and 13 bases respectively, with 20 bases between them. The CDR3 DNA reads as TGCAGTGCTATAGCGCCGGTAGGCAAAGAGCAGTACTTC. This sequence encodes CSAIAPVGKEQYF.

The J gene is TRBJ2-4, the V gene TRBV2, with 9 bases fitting TRBD1. CDR1 and CDR2 from the germline V gene are SNHLY and FYNNEI. The CDR3 has 18 residues. V was pared by 2 bases and J by 0 bases, with 8 bases of the junction left unmatched. CDR3 sequence: CASSERGTGPIAKNIQYF. The CDR3 DNA is TGTGCCAGCAGTGAACGGGGGACAGGGCCCATAGCCAAAAACATTCAGTACTTC.

This clonotype appeared many times. V and J are TRBV11-2 and TRBJ2-3; possible D gene TRBD2, 5 bases. Trimming removed 0 bases at V and 8 bases at J, with 18 bases between. CDR1 SGHAT and CDR2 FQNNGV come from the germline V gene. This CDR3 region has 16 residues. CDR3 coding DNA: TGTGCCAGCAGCTTAGAGGGAGTACGGCTGAGCCTTACGCAGTATTTT. The encoded protein is CASSLEGVRLSLTQYF.